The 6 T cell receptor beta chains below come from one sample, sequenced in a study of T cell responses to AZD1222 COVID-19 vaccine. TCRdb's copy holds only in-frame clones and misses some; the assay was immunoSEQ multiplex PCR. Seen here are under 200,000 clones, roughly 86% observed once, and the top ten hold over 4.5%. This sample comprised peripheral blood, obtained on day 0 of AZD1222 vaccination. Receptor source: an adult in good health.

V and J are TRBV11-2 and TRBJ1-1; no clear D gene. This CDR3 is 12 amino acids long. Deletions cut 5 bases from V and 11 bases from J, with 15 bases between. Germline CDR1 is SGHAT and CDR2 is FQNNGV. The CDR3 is CASSTAGPVAFF. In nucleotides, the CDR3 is TGTGCCAGCAGCACAGCCGGGCCCGTTGCTTTCTTT.

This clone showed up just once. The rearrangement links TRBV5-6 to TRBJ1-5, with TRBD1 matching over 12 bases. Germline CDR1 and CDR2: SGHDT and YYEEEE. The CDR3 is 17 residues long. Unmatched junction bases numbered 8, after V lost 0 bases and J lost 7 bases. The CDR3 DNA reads TGTGCCAGCAGCTTGGGGGGACAGGGGGCGAGAGGACAGCCCCAGCATTTT. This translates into CASSLGGQGARGQPQHF.

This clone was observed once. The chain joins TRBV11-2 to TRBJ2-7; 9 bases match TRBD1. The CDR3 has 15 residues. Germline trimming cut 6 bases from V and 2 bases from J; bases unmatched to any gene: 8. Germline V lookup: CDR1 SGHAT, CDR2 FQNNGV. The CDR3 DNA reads TGTGCCAGCAGTCTCCGGGACAGGGTGACCTACGAGCAGTACTTC. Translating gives CASSLRDRVTYEQYF.

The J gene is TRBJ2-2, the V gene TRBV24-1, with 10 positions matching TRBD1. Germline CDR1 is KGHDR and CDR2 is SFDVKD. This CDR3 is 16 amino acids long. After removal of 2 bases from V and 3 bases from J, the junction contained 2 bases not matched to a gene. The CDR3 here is CATSDWTGGDTGELFF. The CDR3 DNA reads TGTGCCACCAGTGATTGGACAGGGGGAGACACCGGGGAGCTGTTTTTT.

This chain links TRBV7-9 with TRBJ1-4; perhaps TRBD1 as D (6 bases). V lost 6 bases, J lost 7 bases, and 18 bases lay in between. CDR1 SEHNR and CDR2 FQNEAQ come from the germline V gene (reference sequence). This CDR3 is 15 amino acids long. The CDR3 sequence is CASRPLTGLGEKLFF. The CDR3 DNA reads TGTGCCAGCAGACCACTTACAGGGTTAGGTGAAAAACTGTTTTTT.

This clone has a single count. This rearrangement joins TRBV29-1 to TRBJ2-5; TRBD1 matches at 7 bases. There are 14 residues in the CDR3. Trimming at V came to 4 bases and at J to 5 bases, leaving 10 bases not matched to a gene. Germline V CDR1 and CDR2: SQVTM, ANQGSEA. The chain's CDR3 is CSVGGQAMGETQYF. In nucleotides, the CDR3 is TGCAGCGTTGGAGGACAGGCTATGGGGGAGACCCAGTACTTC.